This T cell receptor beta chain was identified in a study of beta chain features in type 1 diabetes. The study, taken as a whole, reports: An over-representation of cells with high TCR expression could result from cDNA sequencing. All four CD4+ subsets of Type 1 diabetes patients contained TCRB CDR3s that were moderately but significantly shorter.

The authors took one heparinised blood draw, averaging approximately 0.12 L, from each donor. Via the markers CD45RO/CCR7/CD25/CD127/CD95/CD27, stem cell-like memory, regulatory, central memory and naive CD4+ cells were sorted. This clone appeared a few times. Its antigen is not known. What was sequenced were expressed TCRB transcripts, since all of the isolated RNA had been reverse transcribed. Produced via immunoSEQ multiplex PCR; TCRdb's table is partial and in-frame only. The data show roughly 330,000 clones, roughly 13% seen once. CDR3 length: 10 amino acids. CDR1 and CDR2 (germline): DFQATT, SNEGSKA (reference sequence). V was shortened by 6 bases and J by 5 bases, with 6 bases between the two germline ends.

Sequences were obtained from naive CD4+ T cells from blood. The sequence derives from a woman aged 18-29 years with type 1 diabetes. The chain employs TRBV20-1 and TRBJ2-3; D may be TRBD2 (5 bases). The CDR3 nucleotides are TGCAGTGCCGGGGAAGATACGCAGTATTTT. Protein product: CSAGEDTQYF.